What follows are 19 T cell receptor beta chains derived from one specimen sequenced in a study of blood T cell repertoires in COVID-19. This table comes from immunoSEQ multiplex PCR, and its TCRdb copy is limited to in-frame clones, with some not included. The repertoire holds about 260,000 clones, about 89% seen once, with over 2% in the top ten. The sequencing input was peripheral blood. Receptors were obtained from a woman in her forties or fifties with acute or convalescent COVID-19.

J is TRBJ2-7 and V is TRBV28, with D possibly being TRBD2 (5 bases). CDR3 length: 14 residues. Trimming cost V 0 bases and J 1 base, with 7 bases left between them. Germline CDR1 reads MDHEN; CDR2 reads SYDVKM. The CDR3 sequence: CASSLWTTSYEQYF. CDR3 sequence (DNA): TGTGCCAGCAGTTTATGGACTACTTCCTACGAGCAGTACTTC. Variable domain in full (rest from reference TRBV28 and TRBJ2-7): DVKVTQSSRYLVKRTGEKVFLECVQDMDHENMFWYRQDPGLGLRLIYFSYDVKMKEKGDIPEGYSVSREKKERFSLILESASTNQTSMYLCASSLWTTSYEQYFGPGTRLTVT.

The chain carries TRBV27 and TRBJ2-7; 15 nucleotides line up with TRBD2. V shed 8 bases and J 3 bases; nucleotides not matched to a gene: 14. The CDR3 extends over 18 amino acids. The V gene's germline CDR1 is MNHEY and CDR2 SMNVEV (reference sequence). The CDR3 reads CASRGLAGGPNLSYEQYF. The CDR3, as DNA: TGTGCCAGCCGAGGACTAGCGGGAGGGCCTAATCTAAGCTACGAGCAGTACTTC.

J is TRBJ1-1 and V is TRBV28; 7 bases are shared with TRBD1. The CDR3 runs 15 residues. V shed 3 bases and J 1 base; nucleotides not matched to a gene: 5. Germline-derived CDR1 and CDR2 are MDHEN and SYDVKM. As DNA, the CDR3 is TGTGCCAGCAGTTTGGAGACAGGGCCGAACACTGAAGCTTTCTTT. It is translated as CASSLETGPNTEAFF.

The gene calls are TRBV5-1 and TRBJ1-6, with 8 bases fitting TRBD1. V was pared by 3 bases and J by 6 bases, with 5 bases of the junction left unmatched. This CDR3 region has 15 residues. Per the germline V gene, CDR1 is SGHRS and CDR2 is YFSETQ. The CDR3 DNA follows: TGCGCCAGCAGCTCAGGACAGGGCGGTAATTCACCCCTCCACTTT. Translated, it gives CASSSGQGGNSPLHF.

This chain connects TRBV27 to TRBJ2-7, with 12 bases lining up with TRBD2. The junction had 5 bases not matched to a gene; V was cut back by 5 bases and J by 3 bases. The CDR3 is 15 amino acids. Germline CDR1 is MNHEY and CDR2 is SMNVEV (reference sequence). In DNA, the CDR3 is TGTGCCAGCAGTCCCAAGACTAGCGGGAGCTACGAGCAGTACTTC. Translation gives CASSPKTSGSYEQYF.

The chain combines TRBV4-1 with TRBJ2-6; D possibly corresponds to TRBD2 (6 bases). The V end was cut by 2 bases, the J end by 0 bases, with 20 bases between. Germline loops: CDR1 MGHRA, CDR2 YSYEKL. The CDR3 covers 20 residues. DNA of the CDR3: TGCGCCAGCAGCCAAAGGGAGGTATCGTTACCTAGCTCTGGGGCCAACGTCCTGACTTTC. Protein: CASSQREVSLPSSGANVLTF.

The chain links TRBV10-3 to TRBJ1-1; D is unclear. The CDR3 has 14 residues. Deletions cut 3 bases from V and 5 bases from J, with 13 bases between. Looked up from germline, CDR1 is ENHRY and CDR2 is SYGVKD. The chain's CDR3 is CAISERKEATEAFF. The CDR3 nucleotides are TGTGCCATCAGTGAACGGAAAGAGGCTACTGAAGCTTTCTTT.

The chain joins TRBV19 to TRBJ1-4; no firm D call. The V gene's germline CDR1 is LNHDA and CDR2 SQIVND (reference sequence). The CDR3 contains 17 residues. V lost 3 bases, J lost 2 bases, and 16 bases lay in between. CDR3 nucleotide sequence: TGTGCCAGTAGTATGAGGAACACCCCATGGACTAATGAAAAACTGTTTTTT. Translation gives CASSMRNTPWTNEKLFF.

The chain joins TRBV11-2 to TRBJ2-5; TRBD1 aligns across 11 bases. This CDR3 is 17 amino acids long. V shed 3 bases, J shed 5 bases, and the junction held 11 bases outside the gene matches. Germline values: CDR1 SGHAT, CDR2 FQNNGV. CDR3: CASSFIPGQGGWETQYF. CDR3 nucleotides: TGTGCCAGCAGCTTCATTCCGGGACAGGGGGGATGGGAGACCCAGTACTTC.

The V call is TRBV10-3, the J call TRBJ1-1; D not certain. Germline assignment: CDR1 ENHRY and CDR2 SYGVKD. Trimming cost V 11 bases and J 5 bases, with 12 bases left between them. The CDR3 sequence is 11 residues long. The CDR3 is CAPPCGTEAFF. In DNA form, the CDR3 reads TGTGCCCCACCCTGCGGGACTGAAGCTTTCTTT.

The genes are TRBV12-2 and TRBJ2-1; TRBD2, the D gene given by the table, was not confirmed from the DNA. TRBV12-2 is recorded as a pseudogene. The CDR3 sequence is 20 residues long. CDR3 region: CASRLPAPSTSGRGYNEQFF. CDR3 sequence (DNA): TGTGCAAGTCGCCTCCCAGCCCCCTCGACTAGCGGGCGAGGATACAATGAGCAGTTCTTC.

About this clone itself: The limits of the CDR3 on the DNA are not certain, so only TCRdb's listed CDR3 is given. The CDR3 sequence: CASTSDSSSGNTIYF. V gene TRBV19 combines with J gene TRBJ1-3. Germline V lookup: CDR1 LNHDA, CDR2 SQIVND (reference sequence). The CDR3 is 15 residues long, ends included.

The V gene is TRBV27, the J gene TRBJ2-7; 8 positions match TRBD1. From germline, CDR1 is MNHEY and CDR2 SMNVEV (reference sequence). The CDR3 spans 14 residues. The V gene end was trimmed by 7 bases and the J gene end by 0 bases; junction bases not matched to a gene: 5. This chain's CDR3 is CASMTGVSSYEQYF. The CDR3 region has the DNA TGTGCCAGCATGACAGGGGTGAGCTCCTACGAGCAGTACTTC.

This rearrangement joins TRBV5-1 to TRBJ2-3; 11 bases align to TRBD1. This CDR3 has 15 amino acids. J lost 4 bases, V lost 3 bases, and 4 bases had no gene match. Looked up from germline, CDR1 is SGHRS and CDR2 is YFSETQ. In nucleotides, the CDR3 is TGCGCCAGCAGCTGGGGGACAGGGGGAGCAGATACGCAGTATTTT. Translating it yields CASSWGTGGADTQYF.

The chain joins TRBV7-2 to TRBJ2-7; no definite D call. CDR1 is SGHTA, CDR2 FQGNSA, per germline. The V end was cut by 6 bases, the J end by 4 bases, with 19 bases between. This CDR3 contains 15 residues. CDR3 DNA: TGTGCCAGCAGTTGGTTAGAGGTGACTGGTTACGAGCAGTACTTC. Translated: CASSWLEVTGYEQYF. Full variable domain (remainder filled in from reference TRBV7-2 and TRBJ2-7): GAGVSQSPSNKVTEKGKDVELRCDPISGHTALYWYRQSLGQGLEFLIYFQGNSAPDKSGLPSDRFSAERTGGSVSTLTIQRTQQEDSAVYLCASSWLEVTGYEQYFGPGTRLTVT.

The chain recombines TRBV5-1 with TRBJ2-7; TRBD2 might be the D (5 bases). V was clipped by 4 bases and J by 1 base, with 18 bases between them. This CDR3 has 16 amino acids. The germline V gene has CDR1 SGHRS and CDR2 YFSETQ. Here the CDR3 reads CASSPAGRRPSYEQYF. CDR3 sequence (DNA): TGCGCCAGCAGCCCGGCAGGACGGAGGCCTTCCTACGAGCAGTACTTC. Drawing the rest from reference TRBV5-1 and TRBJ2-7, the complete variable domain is KAGVTQTPRYLIKTRGQQVTLSCSPISGHRSVSWYQQTPGQGLQFLFEYFSETQRNKGNFPGRFSGRQFSNSRSEMNVSTLELGDSALYLCASSPAGRRPSYEQYFGPGTRLTVT.

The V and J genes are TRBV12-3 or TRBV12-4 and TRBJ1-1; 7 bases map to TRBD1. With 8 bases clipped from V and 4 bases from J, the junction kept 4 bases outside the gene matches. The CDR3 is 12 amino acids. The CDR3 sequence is CASGQGGTEAFF. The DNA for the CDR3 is TGTGCCAGCGGTCAGGGGGGCACTGAAGCTTTCTTT.

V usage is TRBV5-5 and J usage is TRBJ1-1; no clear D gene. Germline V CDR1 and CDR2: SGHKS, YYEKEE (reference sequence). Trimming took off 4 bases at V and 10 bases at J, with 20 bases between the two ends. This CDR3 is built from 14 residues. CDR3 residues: CASSPPSRPRVAFF. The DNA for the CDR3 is TGTGCCAGCAGCCCCCCCTCGCGGCCCAGAGTAGCTTTCTTT.

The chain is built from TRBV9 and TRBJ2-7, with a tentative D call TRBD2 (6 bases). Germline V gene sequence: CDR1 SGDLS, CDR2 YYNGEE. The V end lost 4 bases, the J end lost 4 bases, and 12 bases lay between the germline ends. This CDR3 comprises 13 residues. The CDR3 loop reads CASSTGTSYEQYF. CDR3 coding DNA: TGTGCCAGCAGCACCGGGACTTCTTACGAGCAGTACTTC.